This paragraph covers one TCR beta chain sequence. In the original workflow: Researchers report that nucleated cell counts were estimated from reference gene primer amplification. Sequenced by immunoSEQ multiplex PCR; TCRdb stores in-frame clones only, minus some. V and J calls and clone size follow that table, whereas D and trimming were derived from the DNA. The data contain approximately 65,000 clones, around 84% of them singletons. Trimming took off 5 bases at V and 0 bases at J, with 10 bases between the two ends. The CDR3 runs 14 residues. CDR1 and CDR2 (germline): SGHTA, FQGTGA. This entry is derived from a study of blood T cell repertoires in COVID-19.

Sequencing used peripheral blood. V gene TRBV7-3 combines with J gene TRBJ1-1; D is uncertain. This TCR came from a man between 50 and 59 years old with acute or convalescent COVID-19. The CDR3 protein is CASSTLTVNTEAFF. The DNA of the CDR3 is TGTGCCAGCAGCACCTTAACAGTGAACACTGAAGCTTTCTTT.